This T cell receptor (beta chain) was found in a study of spatial heterogeneity in lung cancer. Study-wide points: Circulating ubiquitous expanded tumor TCRs were observed more frequently at resection than at follow-up.

This clonotype was counted ten times or more. The antigen is not known. V was pared by 6 bases and J by 8 bases, with 8 bases of the junction left unmatched. The germline V gene has CDR1 SNHLY and CDR2 FYNNEI. The CDR3 has 15 amino acids. Time point denoted: sample taken at primary tumor resection. TCRdb itself ran the 5' RACE reads through MiXCR, one entry per CDR3 protein. The sample carries about 23,000 distinct CDR3 sequences, 4% to 5% recorded once. The TCR sequence derives from a male donor with early-stage non-small cell lung cancer. Material: PBMCs, obtained at surgery. This rearrangement joins TRBV2 to TRBJ1-6; 9 nucleotides align to TRBD1. Here the CDR3 DNA reads TGTGCCAGCAGGGGACAGGGCGTTTCGGATTCACCCCTCCACTTT. This gives the protein CASRGQGVSDSPLHF.